Following are 18 T cell receptor beta chains from one sample sequenced in a study of Ad26.COV2.S vaccination and SARS-CoV-2 variants. Here immunoSEQ multiplex PCR was the method, and the copy in TCRdb shows in-frame clones only, minus some. The top ten hold 3.6% of the sample, which has about 400,000 clones, 85% to 90% seen once. Specified treatment: around 19 received Ad26.COV2.S at low or high dose, single or two shots; about 5 received placebo; per-sample allocation not given. The samples were gathered on day 63 after the first injection of vaccine or placebo. Material: peripheral blood, obtained in a trial of Ad26.COV2.S vaccine versus placebo. Source of these receptors: a person between 18 and 59 years old who received the Ad26.COV2.S COVID-19 vaccine or a placebo.

CDR3 nucleotide sequence: TGTGCCAGCAGCCAAGATCAATTCGGGGGGTCCAAAAACATTCAGTACTTC. Its protein product is CASSQDQFGGSKNIQYF. The chain is built from TRBV4-2 and TRBJ2-4; 7 bases match TRBD2. V was pared by 0 bases and J by 2 bases, with 7 bases of the junction left unmatched. Germline assignment: CDR1 LGHNA and CDR2 YNFKEQ. CDR3 length: 17 residues.

The chain couples TRBV7-2 to TRBJ1-4, with D possibly matching TRBD1 (6 bases). The germline gives CDR1 SGHTA, CDR2 FQGNSA. The CDR3 loop spans 16 amino acids. The ends were cut back, 5 bases at V and 1 base at J, with 14 bases in the middle. The CDR3 loop reads CASSSGQTGTNEKLFF. The CDR3 DNA reads TGTGCCAGCAGCAGCGGACAGACCGGAACTAATGAAAAACTGTTTTTT.

J is TRBJ2-4 and V is TRBV6-1, with TRBD1 identical over 8 bases. The CDR3 is made up of 14 amino acids. From germline, CDR1 is MNHNS and CDR2 SASEGT. Trimming at V came to 2 bases and at J to 8 bases, leaving 5 bases not matched to a gene. The CDR3 here is CASSEYTGGDIQYF. The DNA of the CDR3 is TGTGCCAGCAGTGAATATACAGGGGGAGACATTCAGTACTTC.

V and J are TRBV2 and TRBJ1-2; D perhaps matches TRBD1 (6 bases). Trimming took 4 bases from V and 4 from J, leaving 13 bases between them. The germline CDR1 and CDR2 sequences are SNHLY and FYNNEI. The CDR3 totals 14 residues. The CDR3 loop is CASSGSGVPYGYTF. The DNA for the CDR3 is TGTGCCAGCAGTGGGTCAGGGGTCCCCTATGGCTACACCTTC. Looking up the rest from reference TRBV2 and TRBJ1-2 gives the full variable domain: EPEVTQTPSHQVTQMGQEVILRCVPISNHLYFYWYRQILGQKVEFLVSFYNNEISEKSEIFDDQFSVERPDGSNFTLKIRSTKLEDSAMYFCASSGSGVPYGYTFGSGTRLTVV.

The chain couples TRBV3-1 (or the pseudogene TRBV3-2) to TRBJ2-3, with TRBD2 matching 7 bases. Germline assignment: CDR1 LGHDT and CDR2 YNNKEL (reference sequence). V lost 1 base to trimming and J lost 6 bases; unmatched junction nucleotides: 4. The CDR3 has 14 amino acids. The CDR3 DNA reads as TGTGCCAGCAGCCAAGTTGCGGGGGAGGATACGCAGTATTTT. Amino acid sequence: CASSQVAGEDTQYF.

This CDR3 is CASSLGPGVGYGYTF. The CDR3 DNA is TGTGCCAGCAGCTTAGGCCCAGGGGTTGGCTATGGCTACACCTTC. The rearrangement links TRBV7-2 to TRBJ1-2; tentative D call: TRBD1 (6 bases). V lost 1 base, J lost 4 bases, and 13 bases lay in between. CDR1 and CDR2 (germline): SGHTA, FQGNSA. This CDR3 comprises 15 residues.

The chain has TRBV19 and TRBJ1-4; possible D gene TRBD1, 5 bases. CDR1 and CDR2 (germline): LNHDA, SQIVND (reference sequence). V was trimmed by 5 bases and J by 7 bases, leaving 11 bases between them. CDR3 length: 13 amino acids. The CDR3: CASSLGRVEKLFF. CDR3 nucleotide sequence: TGTGCCAGTAGTCTGGGACGGGTTGAAAAACTGTTTTTT.

This rearrangement joins TRBV9 to TRBJ1-2; TRBD1 matches 10 bases. The CDR3 runs 14 residues. After removal of 2 bases from V and 8 bases from J, the junction contained 6 bases not matched to a gene. CDR1 and CDR2 (germline): SGDLS, YYNGEE. This CDR3 reads CASSVGTGVGGYTF. For the CDR3, the DNA is TGTGCCAGCAGCGTCGGGACAGGGGTTGGCGGCTACACCTTC.

The chain is built from TRBV7-2 and TRBJ1-4; D is ambiguous. With 5 bases removed from V and 8 bases from J, the gap between germline ends came to 21 bases. Per the germline V gene, CDR1 is SGHTA and CDR2 is FQGNSA. The length of the CDR3 is 16 residues. The CDR3 nucleotides are TGTGCCAGCAGCCCACGACGACCGGGCCGCGGGGAAAAACTGTTTTTT. Translating it yields CASSPRRPGRGEKLFF.

This clone showed up just once. The J gene is TRBJ1-3, the V gene TRBV5-6; D remains unclear. V gave up 3 bases and J gave up 4 bases, with 14 bases separating them. Germline V gene data show CDR1 as SGHDT and CDR2 as YYEEEE. The CDR3 covers 15 residues. For the CDR3, the DNA is TGTGCCAGCAGCTACCCCCGTTCTAGGGGAAACACCATATATTTT. This sequence encodes CASSYPRSRGNTIYF.

The V call is TRBV11-1, the J call TRBJ1-6; D is possibly TRBD1 (5 bases). V was trimmed by 5 bases and J by 9 bases, leaving 17 bases between them. The CDR3 is 15 amino acids. Germline V lookup: CDR1 SGHAT, CDR2 FQDESV (reference sequence). CDR3 protein: CASSLAAGPVSPLHF. DNA for the CDR3: TGTGCCAGCAGCCTGGCGGCGGGGCCCGTTTCACCCCTCCACTTT.

Here the CDR3 reads CASSPGTGVLRAFF. The CDR3 coding sequence is TGTGCCAGCAGTCCCGGGACAGGGGTCTTACGAGCTTTCTTT. V and J are TRBV2 and TRBJ1-1; TRBD1 agrees at 10 bases. Trimming cost V 5 bases and J 10 bases; bases outside gene matches: 10. Germline CDR1 is SNHLY and CDR2 is FYNNEI. This CDR3 comprises 14 residues.

V and J are TRBV10-3 and TRBJ2-3, with 7 bases lining up with TRBD2. There are 16 residues in the CDR3. The V segment lost 1 base and the J segment 1 base; nucleotides outside the gene matches: 5. Germline V lookup: CDR1 ENHRY, CDR2 SYGVKD. CDR3 sequence reads: CAISEWVSGRTDTQYF. CDR3 nucleotides: TGTGCCATCAGTGAGTGGGTTAGCGGGCGCACAGATACGCAGTATTTT.

The chain couples TRBV5-4 to TRBJ2-6; D gene ambiguous. The CDR3 consists of 17 residues. Germline V gene lookup returns CDR1 SGHNT and CDR2 YYREEE (reference sequence). With 0 bases removed from V and 4 bases from J, the gap between germline ends came to 14 bases. The CDR3 is CASSLGFSSPGANVLTF. The DNA of the CDR3 is TGTGCCAGCAGCTTGGGTTTCTCGTCACCCGGGGCCAACGTCCTGACTTTC.

The V and J genes are TRBV7-2 and TRBJ2-5; D may be TRBD2 (5 bases). The ends were cut back, 1 base at V and 5 bases at J, with 11 bases in the middle. The CDR3 has 14 residues. Germline CDR1 is SGHTA and CDR2 is FQGNSA. This CDR3 is CASSLEVGEETQYF. CDR3 in DNA: TGTGCCAGCAGCTTAGAAGTCGGGGAGGAGACCCAGTACTTC.

V usage is TRBV7-8 and J usage is TRBJ2-7; the D gene is possibly TRBD1 (6 bases). The CDR3 spans 14 residues. Trimming removed 5 bases from V and 0 bases from J, with 11 bases in between. Germline lookup yields CDR1 SGHVS and CDR2 FQNEAQ. The CDR3, as DNA: TGTGCCAGCAGCACGACAGGCCGCTCCTACGAGCAGTACTTC. It yields the protein CASSTTGRSYEQYF.

CDR3 sequence: CASSEDRGNEKLFF. As DNA, the CDR3 is TGTGCCAGCAGCGAGGACAGGGGCAATGAAAAACTGTTTTTT. The chain links TRBV7-9 to TRBJ1-4; TRBD1 agrees at 9 bases. Germline loops: CDR1 SEHNR, CDR2 FQNEAQ (reference sequence). V trimming: 5 bases; J trimming: 5 bases; junction bases outside the gene matches: 3. This CDR3 has 14 amino acids.

V gene TRBV29-1 combines with J gene TRBJ2-3; D tentatively reads TRBD1 or TRBD2 (5 bases each). V was shortened by 4 bases and J by 2 bases, with 22 bases between the two germline ends. The CDR3 contains 17 residues. Germline CDR1 SQVTM, CDR2 ANQGSEA. The CDR3 DNA is TGCAGCGTTGGGTCGGCCCTTGAAGGGGACGTCACAGATACGCAGTATTTT. As protein: CSVGSALEGDVTDTQYF.